A selection of T cell receptor beta chains follows, all from one sample in a study of PD-1 blockade in classical Hodgkin lymphoma. Profiled with immunoSEQ multiplex PCR; TCRdb holds only in-frame clones, not every one. The sample records under 75,000 clones, 88% being singletons. The sample here was peripheral blood mononuclear cells (PBMCs), taken before the second cycle of nivolumab. The origin of the receptors is a human donor with classical Hodgkin lymphoma. The CDR3 runs from the conserved cysteine through the conserved F or W. Fields, in order: V gene, CDR3 length, clone size, D gene, J gene, CDR3 protein, CDR3 DNA. A D gene is named only where the DNA matches it firmly. Size tells how often a clone was seen (once, few, many) or the class of an expanded clone, and some rows leave it out.

V gene: TRBV11-3
CDR3 length: 17
clone size: -
D gene: TRBD2
J gene: TRBJ2-1
CDR3 protein: CASSFSSGGHSYNEQFF
CDR3 DNA: TGTGCCAGCAGCTTTTCTAGCGGGGGGCACTCCTACAATGAGCAGTTCTTC

V gene: TRBV10-3
CDR3 length: 14
clone size: once
D gene: -
J gene: TRBJ1-2
CDR3 protein: CAISESIVRDGYTF
CDR3 DNA: TGTGCCATCAGTGAGTCGATAGTAAGAGATGGCTACACCTTC

V gene: TRBV5-1
CDR3 length: 12
clone size: -
D gene: -
J gene: TRBJ2-2
CDR3 protein: CASSAGARELFF
CDR3 DNA: TGCGCCAGCAGCGCAGGGGCGCGGGAGCTGTTTTTT

V gene: TRBV5-4
CDR3 length: 13
clone size: -
D gene: -
J gene: TRBJ2-7
CDR3 protein: CASNRRGTYEQYF
CDR3 DNA: TGTGCCAGCAACCGGCGGGGAACCTACGAGCAGTACTTC

V gene: TRBV5-1
CDR3 length: 13
clone size: -
D gene: TRBD1
J gene: TRBJ2-7
CDR3 protein: CASSPRQGNEQYF
CDR3 DNA: TGCGCCAGCAGCCCCCGACAGGGAAACGAGCAGTACTTC

V gene: TRBV28
CDR3 length: 14
clone size: -
D gene: -
J gene: TRBJ1-1
CDR3 protein: CASRVQGLNTEAFF
CDR3 DNA: TGTGCCAGCAGGGTACAGGGTCTGAACACTGAAGCTTTCTTT

V gene: TRBV4-1
CDR3 length: 17
clone size: -
D gene: -
J gene: TRBJ2-1
CDR3 protein: CASSHGARQDRNNEQFF
CDR3 DNA: TGCGCCAGCAGCCACGGAGCCCGACAGGACCGTAACAATGAGCAGTTCTTC

V gene: TRBV6-5
CDR3 length: 13
clone size: -
D gene: -
J gene: TRBJ2-1
CDR3 protein: CASSYGSGNEQFF
CDR3 DNA: TGTGCCAGCAGTTACGGGTCTGGGAATGAGCAGTTCTTC

V gene: TRBV19
CDR3 length: 14
clone size: -
D gene: -
J gene: TRBJ2-2
CDR3 protein: CASTPRGAGGELFF
CDR3 DNA: TGTGCCAGTACCCCGAGGGGGGCTGGCGGGGAGCTGTTTTTT

V gene: TRBV5-1
CDR3 length: 21
clone size: once
D gene: TRBD1
J gene: TRBJ1-5
CDR3 protein: CASSLAPRRTGAKDSNQPQHF
CDR3 DNA: TGCGCCAGCAGCTTGGCCCCCCGGAGAACAGGGGCAAAGGATAGCAATCAGCCCCAGCATTTT

V gene: TRBV13
CDR3 length: 11
clone size: -
D gene: -
J gene: TRBJ2-5
CDR3 protein: CASSLRETQYF
CDR3 DNA: TGTGCCAGCAGCTTACGAGAGACCCAGTACTTC

V gene: TRBV19
CDR3 length: 16
clone size: -
D gene: -
J gene: TRBJ1-4
CDR3 protein: CASSMTTPATNEKLFF
CDR3 DNA: TGTGCCAGTAGTATGACCACCCCTGCAACTAATGAAAAACTGTTTTTT

V gene: TRBV7-9
CDR3 length: 13
clone size: -
D gene: -
J gene: TRBJ1-6
CDR3 protein: CASSLSGGSPLHF
CDR3 DNA: TGTGCCAGCAGCTTAAGCGGCGGGTCACCCCTCCACTTT

V gene: TRBV5-1
CDR3 length: 14
clone size: -
D gene: -
J gene: TRBJ1-1
CDR3 protein: CASSPGTLNTEAFF
CDR3 DNA: TGCGCCAGCAGCCCAGGGACACTAAACACTGAAGCTTTCTTT